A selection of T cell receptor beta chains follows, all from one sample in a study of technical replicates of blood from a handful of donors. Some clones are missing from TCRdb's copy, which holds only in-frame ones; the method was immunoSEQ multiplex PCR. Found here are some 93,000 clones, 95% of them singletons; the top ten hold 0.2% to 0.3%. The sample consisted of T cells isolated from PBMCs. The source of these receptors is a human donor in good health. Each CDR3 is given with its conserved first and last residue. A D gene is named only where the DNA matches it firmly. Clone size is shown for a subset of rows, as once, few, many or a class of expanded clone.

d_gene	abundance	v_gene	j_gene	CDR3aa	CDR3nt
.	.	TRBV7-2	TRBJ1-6	CASSLEGFYNSPLHF	TGTGCCAGCAGCTTAGAGGGGTTCTATAATTCACCCCTCCACTTT
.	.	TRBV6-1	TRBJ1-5	CASTLGGVGQPQHF	TGTGCCAGCACTCTGGGTGGCGTCGGGCAGCCCCAGCATTTT
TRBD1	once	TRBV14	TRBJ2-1	CASSRLDRDNEQFF	TGTGCCAGCAGCCGCCTCGACAGGGATAATGAGCAGTTCTTC
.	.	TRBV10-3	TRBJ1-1	CAIRGGAMNTEAFF	TGTGCCATCAGGGGGGGAGCCATGAACACTGAAGCTTTCTTT
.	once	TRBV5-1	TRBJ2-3	CASSSYFLAADTQYF	TGCGCCAGCAGCTCTTACTTTCTCGCGGCAGATACGCAGTATTTT
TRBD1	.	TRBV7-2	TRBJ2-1	CASSVDRGSYNEQFF	TGTGCCAGCAGCGTTGACAGGGGCTCCTACAATGAGCAGTTCTTC
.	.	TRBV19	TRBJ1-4	CASSISGASEKLFF	TGTGCCAGTAGTATCTCAGGGGCGAGTGAAAAACTGTTTTTT
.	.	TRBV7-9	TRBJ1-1	CASGGRNMDTEAFF	TGTGCCAGCGGTGGGAGAAACATGGACACTGAAGCTTTCTTT
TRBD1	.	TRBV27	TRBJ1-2	CASRGDRQGRGRGYTF	TGTGCCAGCAGAGGGGACAGGCAAGGAAGGGGGCGCGGCTACACCTTC
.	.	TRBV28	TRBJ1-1	CASSSPQGSMNTEAFF	TGTGCCAGCAGTTCGCCTCAGGGCTCCATGAACACTGAAGCTTTCTTT
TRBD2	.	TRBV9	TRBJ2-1	CASSGPPQSGSGVSSYNEQFF	TGTGCCAGCAGCGGCCCCCCCCAAAGTGGTAGCGGGGTGAGCTCCTACAATGAGCAGTTCTTC
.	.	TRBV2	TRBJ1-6	CASSGAATYNSPLHF	TGTGCCAGCAGTGGGGCAGCTACCTATAATTCACCCCTCCACTTT
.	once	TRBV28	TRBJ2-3	CASTVGEGTDTQYF	TGTGCCAGCACGGTGGGAGAGGGCACAGATACGCAGTATTTT
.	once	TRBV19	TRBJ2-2	CASSTTGLGELFF	TGTGCCAGTAGTACGACAGGTCTCGGGGAGCTGTTTTTT
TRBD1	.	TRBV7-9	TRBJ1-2	CASTTGTGMDYGYTF	TGTGCCAGCACCACCGGGACAGGGATGGACTATGGCTACACCTTC
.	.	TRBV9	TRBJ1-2	CASSVTRRGWIGGYTF	TGTGCCAGCAGCGTAACCCGCAGGGGATGGATCGGCGGCTACACCTTC
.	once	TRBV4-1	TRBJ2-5	CASSPDTSNQETQYF	TGCGCCAGCAGCCCGGACACTTCGAACCAAGAGACCCAGTACTTC
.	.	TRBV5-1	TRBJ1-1	CASTIQGNGDYTEAFF	TGCGCCAGCACCATCCAGGGGAATGGGGATTACACTGAAGCTTTCTTT
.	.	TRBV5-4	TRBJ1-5	CASSLEVTSLQHF	TGTGCCAGCAGCTTGGAAGTAACATCGTTGCAGCATTTT
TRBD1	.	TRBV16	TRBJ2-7	CASSQSRGRQPYEQYF	TGTGCCAGCAGCCAATCAAGGGGGCGGCAACCGTACGAGCAGTACTTC
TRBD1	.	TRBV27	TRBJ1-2	CASSLYRTGDFDGYTF	TGTGCCAGCAGTCTATACCGGACAGGGGATTTTGATGGCTACACCTTC
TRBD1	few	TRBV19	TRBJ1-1	CASSIHGQGDVNTEAFF	TGTGCCAGTAGTATCCACGGACAGGGGGACGTGAACACTGAAGCTTTCTTT
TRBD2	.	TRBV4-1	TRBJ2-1	CASSQVGRTSGRDEQFF	TGCGCCAGCAGCCAAGTGGGGCGGACTAGCGGGAGAGATGAGCAGTTCTTC
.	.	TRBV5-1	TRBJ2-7	CASSSWGASPPYEQYF	TGCGCCAGCAGCTCTTGGGGCGCCTCGCCCCCCTACGAGCAGTACTTC
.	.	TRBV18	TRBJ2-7	CASSPTGHNEQYF	TGTGCCAGCTCACCAACAGGGCACAACGAGCAGTACTTC
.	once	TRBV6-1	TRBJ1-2	CASSEGPGIGYGYTF	TGTGCCAGCAGTGAAGGTCCGGGAATAGGGTATGGCTACACCTTC
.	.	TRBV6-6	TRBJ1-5	CASSYGQGNQPQHF	TGTGCCAGCAGTTACGGGCAGGGGAATCAGCCCCAGCATTTT
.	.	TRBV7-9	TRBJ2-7	CATNMAGENEQYF	TGTGCCACCAACATGGCCGGGGAAAACGAGCAGTACTTC
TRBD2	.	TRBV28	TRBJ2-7	CASSVGLAAYEQYF	TGTGCCAGCAGTGTAGGACTAGCGGCCTACGAGCAGTACTTC
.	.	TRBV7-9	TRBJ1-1	CASSFPLRGAEAFF	TGTGCCAGCAGCTTCCCTCTCCGCGGCGCTGAAGCTTTCTTT
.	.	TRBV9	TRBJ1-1	CASSPPGPTEAFF	TGTGCCAGCAGCCCCCCGGGTCCGACTGAAGCTTTCTTT
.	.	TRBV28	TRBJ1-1	CASSTEMNTEAFF	TGTGCCAGCAGTACTGAGATGAACACTGAAGCTTTCTTT
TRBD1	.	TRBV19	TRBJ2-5	CASSMFPGTGISSQETQYF	TGTGCCAGTAGTATGTTTCCCGGGACAGGGATAAGTTCCCAAGAGACCCAGTACTTC
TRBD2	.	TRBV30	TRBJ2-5	CASVGGRETQYF	TGTGCCTCTGTGGGGGGGAGGGAGACCCAGTACTTC
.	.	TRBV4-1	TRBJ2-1	CASSHRIDLWIDNEQFF	TGCGCCAGCAGCCACCGTATCGACTTATGGATCGACAATGAGCAGTTCTTC
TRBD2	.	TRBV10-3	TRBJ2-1	CATLAGESYNEQFF	TGTGCCACCTTAGCGGGAGAATCCTACAATGAGCAGTTCTTC
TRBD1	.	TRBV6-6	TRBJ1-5	CASSHHRTGGGQPQHF	TGTGCCAGCAGCCATCATAGGACAGGGGGCGGTCAGCCCCAGCATTTT
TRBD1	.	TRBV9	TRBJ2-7	CASSAPGTGVREQYF	TGTGCCAGCAGCGCCCCCGGGACAGGGGTTCGGGAGCAGTACTTC
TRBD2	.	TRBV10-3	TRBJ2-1	CATGEGTSGNEQFF	TGTGCCACGGGGGAAGGGACTAGCGGCAATGAGCAGTTCTTC
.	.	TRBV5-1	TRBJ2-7	CASSLFPGHGQAYEQYF	TGCGCCAGCAGCCTATTCCCTGGCCATGGACAAGCCTACGAGCAGTACTTC
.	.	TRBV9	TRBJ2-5	CASSVGDSTWTQYF	TGTGCCAGCAGCGTAGGAGATTCGACTTGGACCCAGTACTTC
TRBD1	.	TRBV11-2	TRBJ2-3	CASSSGQVRTDTQYF	TGTGCCAGCAGCTCCGGACAGGTTAGGACAGATACGCAGTATTTT
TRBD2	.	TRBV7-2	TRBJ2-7	CASSMGLAGVSEQYF	TGTGCCAGCAGCATGGGACTAGCGGGAGTCAGCGAGCAGTACTTC
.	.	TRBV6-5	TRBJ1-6	CASSYAPGLYNSPLHF	TGTGCCAGCAGTTACGCGCCAGGGCTCTATAATTCACCCCTCCACTTT
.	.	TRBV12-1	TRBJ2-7	CASSPGTSGRGEQYF	TGTGCCAGCAGCCCCGGGACTAGCGGGAGGGGCGAGCAGTACTTC
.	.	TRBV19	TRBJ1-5	CASSIGPLTGWTQPQHF	TGTGCCAGTAGTATCGGACCCCTAACAGGGTGGACTCAGCCCCAGCATTTT
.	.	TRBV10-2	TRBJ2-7	CASTLGGAYGYEQYF	TGCGCCAGCACGTTGGGGGGAGCGTACGGGTACGAGCAGTACTTC
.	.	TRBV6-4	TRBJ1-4	CASSDAWRGKLFF	TGTGCCAGCAGTGACGCTTGGCGAGGAAAACTGTTTTTT
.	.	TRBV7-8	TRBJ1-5	CASSLIVDQPQHF	TGTGCCAGCAGCTTAATTGTCGATCAGCCCCAGCATTTT
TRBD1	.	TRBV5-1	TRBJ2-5	CASSFGQVQETQYF	TGCGCCAGCAGCTTCGGACAGGTCCAAGAGACCCAGTACTTC
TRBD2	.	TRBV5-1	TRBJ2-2	CASSAGLAGGSGELFF	TGCGCCAGCAGCGCTGGACTAGCGGGAGGGTCCGGGGAGCTGTTTTTT
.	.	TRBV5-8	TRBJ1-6	CASSLVLSYNSPLHF	TGTGCCAGCAGCTTGGTTCTGTCCTATAATTCACCCCTCCACTTT
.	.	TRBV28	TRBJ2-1	CASSSPKPTYNEQFF	TGTGCCAGCAGTTCCCCGAAGCCCACCTACAATGAGCAGTTCTTC
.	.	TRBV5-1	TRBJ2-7	CASSTEYLSYEQYF	TGCGCCAGCAGCACGGAGTATCTCTCCTACGAGCAGTACTTC
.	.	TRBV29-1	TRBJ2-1	CSVEYRGRAYNEQFF	TGCAGCGTTGAATATAGGGGGAGGGCCTACAATGAGCAGTTCTTC